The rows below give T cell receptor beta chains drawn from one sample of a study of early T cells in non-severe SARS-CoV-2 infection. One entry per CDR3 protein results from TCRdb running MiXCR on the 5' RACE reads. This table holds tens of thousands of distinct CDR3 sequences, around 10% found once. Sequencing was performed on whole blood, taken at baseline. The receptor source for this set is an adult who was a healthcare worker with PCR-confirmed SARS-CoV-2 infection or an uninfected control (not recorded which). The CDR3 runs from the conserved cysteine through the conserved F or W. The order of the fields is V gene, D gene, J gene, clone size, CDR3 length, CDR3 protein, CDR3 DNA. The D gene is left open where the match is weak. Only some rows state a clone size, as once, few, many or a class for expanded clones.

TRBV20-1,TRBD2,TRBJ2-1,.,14,CSASSVAGGPEQFF,TGCAGTGCTAGCTCGGTAGCGGGGGGTCCTGAGCAGTTCTTC
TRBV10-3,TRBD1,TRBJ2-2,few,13,CAISGQGAGELFF,TGTGCCATCAGTGGTCAGGGGGCCGGGGAGCTGTTTTTT
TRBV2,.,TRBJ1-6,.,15,CASSGQDSYNSPLHF,TGTGCCAGCAGTGGGCAGGACAGCTATAATTCACCCCTCCACTTT
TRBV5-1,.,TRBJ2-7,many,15,CASSSGTSTLYEQYF,TGCGCCAGCAGCTCCGGGACCTCGACCCTTTACGAGCAGTACTTC
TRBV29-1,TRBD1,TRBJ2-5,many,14,CSVADRAPQETQYF,TGCAGCGTCGCAGACAGGGCCCCACAAGAGACCCAGTACTTC
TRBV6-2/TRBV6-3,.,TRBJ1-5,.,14,CASSYETEFQPQHF,TGTGCCAGCAGCTACGAGACCGAATTTCAGCCCCAGCATTTT
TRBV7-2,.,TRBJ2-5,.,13,CASSFGGQETQYF,TGTGCCAGCAGCTTTGGGGGGCAAGAGACCCAGTACTTC
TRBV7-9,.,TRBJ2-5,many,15,CASSTEGQGTETQYF,TGTGCCAGCAGCACAGAGGGGCAGGGTACAGAGACCCAGTACTTC
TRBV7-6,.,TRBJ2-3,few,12,CASSDSTDTQYF,TGTGCCAGCAGTGATTCGACAGATACGCAGTATTTT
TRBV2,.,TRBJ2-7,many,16,CASSLGLPRGSYEQYF,TGTGCCAGCAGTCTCGGACTGCCCCGGGGGAGCTACGAGCAGTACTTC
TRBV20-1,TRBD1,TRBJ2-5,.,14,CSGTGQGARETQYF,TGCAGTGGAACTGGACAGGGGGCTAGGGAGACCCAGTACTTC
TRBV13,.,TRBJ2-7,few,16,CASSLGGLATAGEQYF,TGTGCCAGCAGCTTAGGAGGCCTAGCTACTGCCGGCGAGCAGTACTTC
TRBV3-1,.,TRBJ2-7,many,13,CASSPPGRHEQYF,TGTGCCAGCAGCCCACCGGGACGACACGAGCAGTACTTC
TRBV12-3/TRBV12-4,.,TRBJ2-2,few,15,CASREGGWNTGELFF,TGTGCCAGCCGAGAGGGGGGCTGGAACACCGGGGAGCTGTTTTTT
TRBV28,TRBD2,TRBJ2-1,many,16,CASSPGRGERVNEQFF,TGTGCCAGCAGCCCCGGGAGGGGGGAAAGGGTCAATGAGCAGTTCTTC
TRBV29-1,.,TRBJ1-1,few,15,CSVEDPWGENTEAFF,TGCAGCGTTGAAGATCCTTGGGGGGAGAACACTGAAGCTTTCTTT
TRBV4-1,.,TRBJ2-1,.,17,CASSPLKGGQEGNEQFF,TGCGCCAGCAGCCCCCTAAAGGGCGGACAGGAGGGTAATGAGCAGTTCTTC
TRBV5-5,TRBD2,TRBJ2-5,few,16,CASSLGVAGPQETQYF,TGTGCCAGCAGCTTGGGGGTAGCGGGGCCCCAAGAGACCCAGTACTTC
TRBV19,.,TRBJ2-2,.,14,CASSIHGDTGELFF,TGTGCCAGTAGTATACACGGGGACACCGGGGAGCTGTTTTTT
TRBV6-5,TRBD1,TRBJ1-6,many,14,CASSYSRGNGALHF,TGTGCCAGCAGTTACTCCAGGGGGAACGGGGCCCTCCACTTT
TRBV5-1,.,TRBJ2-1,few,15,CASSLAPGVVDEQFF,TGCGCCAGCAGCTTGGCTCCAGGGGTGGTCGATGAGCAGTTCTTC
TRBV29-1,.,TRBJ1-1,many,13,CSVAGRTNTEAFF,TGCAGCGTTGCCGGCAGAACAAACACTGAAGCTTTCTTT
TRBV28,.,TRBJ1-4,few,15,CASSSRTALNEKLFF,TGTGCCAGCAGTTCAAGGACAGCTTTGAATGAAAAACTGTTTTTT
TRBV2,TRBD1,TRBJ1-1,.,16,CASTGTGGTGWTEAFF,TGTGCCAGCACCGGGACAGGGGGAACAGGTTGGACTGAAGCTTTCTTT
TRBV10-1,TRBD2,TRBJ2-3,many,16,CASSDRGAGFTDTQYF,TGCGCCAGCAGTGACCGGGGAGCGGGATTCACAGATACGCAGTATTTT
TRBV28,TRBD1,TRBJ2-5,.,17,CASSPHLGQGGDETQYF,TGTGCCAGCAGTCCTCACCTTGGACAGGGGGGTGACGAGACCCAGTACTTC
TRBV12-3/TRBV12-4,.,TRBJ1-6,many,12,CASSTKYSPLHF,TGTGCCAGCAGTACAAAGTATTCACCCCTCCACTTT
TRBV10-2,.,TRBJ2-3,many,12,CASRAPADTQYF,TGCGCCAGCAGGGCCCCCGCAGATACGCAGTATTTT
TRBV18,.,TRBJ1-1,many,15,CASSPIAGGDTEAFF,TGTGCCAGCTCACCTATTGCGGGAGGGGACACTGAAGCTTTCTTT
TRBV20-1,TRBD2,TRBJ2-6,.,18,CSADNSGNFPSGANVLTF,TGCAGTGCCGACAATAGCGGGAACTTCCCCTCTGGGGCCAACGTCCTGACTTTC
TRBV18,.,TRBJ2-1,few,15,CASSPVSSNQGEQFF,TGTGCCAGCTCTCCGGTGAGCTCCAACCAGGGTGAGCAGTTCTTC
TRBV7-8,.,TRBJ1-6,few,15,CASSLREGSDSPLHF,TGTGCCAGCAGCCTAAGGGAGGGTAGTGATTCACCCCTCCACTTT
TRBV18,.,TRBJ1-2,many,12,CASSSSADGYTF,TGTGCCAGCTCGTCTTCGGCCGATGGCTACACCTTC
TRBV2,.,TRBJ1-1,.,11,CASSPQLEAFF,TGTGCCAGCAGTCCTCAGCTTGAAGCTTTCTTT
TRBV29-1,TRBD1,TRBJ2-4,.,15,CSVVGQGLAKNIQYF,TGCAGCGTTGTGGGACAGGGCCTAGCCAAAAACATTCAGTACTTC
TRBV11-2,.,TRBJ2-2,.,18,CASSLVWRDGPNTGELFF,TGTGCCAGCAGCCTAGTTTGGCGGGACGGACCGAACACCGGGGAGCTGTTTTTT
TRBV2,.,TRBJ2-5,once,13,CASSSSRAETQYF,TGTGCCAGCAGTTCTAGCCGGGCGGAGACCCAGTACTTC
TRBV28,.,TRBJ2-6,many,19,CASSFGVRGSYSGANVLTF,TGTGCCAGCAGTTTTGGGGTTAGGGGATCATACTCTGGGGCCAACGTCCTGACTTTC
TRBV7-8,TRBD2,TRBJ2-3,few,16,CASSQRAGGLVDTQYF,TGTGCCAGCAGCCAAAGAGCGGGAGGGCTTGTAGATACGCAGTATTTT
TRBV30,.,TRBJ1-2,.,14,CAYAFDGLYYGYTF,TGTGCCTATGCTTTTGACGGTCTTTACTATGGCTACACCTTC